This TCR beta chain was found in a study of cytomegalovirus exposure and HLA in healthy donors. V dropped 2 bases and J dropped 0; count of bases not matched to a gene: 6. This CDR3 is built from 16 residues. CDR1 and CDR2 (germline): GTSNPN, SVGIG (reference sequence). This clone was detected once. Method: immunoSEQ multiplex PCR; TCRdb's copy keeps in-frame clones and lacks some. The sample includes about 200,000 clones, 88% of them seen just once. This receptor was identified in a woman between 18 and 30 years old in good health and CMV-seronegative. This chain joins TRBV30 and TRBJ2-3; TRBD2 matches at 9 bases. Sequences were obtained from PBMCs. The CDR3 DNA sequence: TGTGCCTGGAGTAGCGGGAGGCTCCGGAGCACAGATACGCAGTATTTT. Its translation: CAWSSGRLRSTDTQYF.